Given below is one TCR beta chain in context. This sample was included in a study of blood T cell repertoires in COVID-19. At the level of the study: Samples representing acute and convalescent COVID-19 were sourced from the United States, Italy and Spain. T cells, B-cell-depleted T cells, or PBMCs supplied cDNA or gDNA.

Looked up from germline, CDR1 is LNHDA and CDR2 is SQIVND (reference sequence). CDR3 length: 13 amino acids. Losses at the gene ends were 6 bases for V and 4 bases for J; bases not matched to a gene: 3. Authors' methods: Amplified reference gene primers provided the basis for estimating nucleated cell counts. Assay used: immunoSEQ multiplex PCR; TCRdb lists only in-frame clones, some missing. The DNA gave D and trimming, while V, J and clone size come from that table. The table lists some 250,000 clones, 80% to 90% of them singletons. The receptor comes from a man aged 40-50 years with active or convalescent COVID-19. Sequencing used peripheral blood. This chain joins TRBV19 and TRBJ2-1; 7 bases fit TRBD2. CDR3 DNA sequence: TGTGCCAGTAGAGCGGGAAGATACAATGAGCAGTTCTTC. Translating it yields CASRAGRYNEQFF.